These 9 T cell receptor beta chains came from one sample sequenced in a study of shared clonotypes between healthy human individuals. Clones were read by immunoSEQ multiplex PCR, and TCRdb kept only the in-frame ones, dropping some. This table holds hundreds of thousands of clones, roughly 72% found once. Input material: PBMCs. Source of these receptors: a middle-aged woman in good health. Some clones in this sample may be carry-over from other donors' samples.

The chain has TRBV30 and TRBJ2-5; 8 bases fit TRBD2. This CDR3 is 13 amino acids long. The ends lost 4 bases at V and 1 base at J; junction bases unmatched: 2. The germline gives CDR1 GTSNPN, CDR2 SVGIG (reference sequence). The CDR3 DNA sequence: TGTGCCTGGAATCGGGAGGGCCAAGAGACCCAGTACTTC. As protein: CAWNREGQETQYF.

V is TRBV11-2 and J is TRBJ1-5; D is unresolved. In germline, CDR1 is SGHAT, CDR2 FQNNGV. This CDR3 has 14 amino acids. Trimming took 5 bases from V and 9 from J, leaving 17 bases between them. The CDR3 loop is CASSAAWASGPQHF. The CDR3 region has the DNA TGTGCCAGCAGCGCTGCTTGGGCTAGTGGGCCCCAGCATTTT.

The V and J genes are TRBV14 and TRBJ2-5; D is uncertain. The CDR3 totals 15 residues. Between the trimmed V and J ends, which lost 4 bases and 2 bases, there was a span of 14 bases. Per the germline V gene, CDR1 is SGHDN and CDR2 is FVKESK. The CDR3 nucleotides are TGTGCCAGCAGCCCTAGTACCAGGTTTCAAGAGACCCAGTACTTC. Translated: CASSPSTRFQETQYF.

The rearrangement joins TRBV14 to TRBJ1-5; D remains unclear. The V end lost 4 bases, the J end lost 9 bases, and 7 bases lay between the germline ends. CDR1 is SGHDN and CDR2 is FVKESK in the germline V gene. This CDR3 is built from 11 residues. The CDR3 here is CASSPGLPQHF. CDR3 nucleotide sequence: TGTGCCAGCAGCCCGGGTTTGCCCCAGCATTTT. The full variable domain, with the rest looked up from reference TRBV14 and TRBJ1-5, is EAGVTQFPSHSVIEKGQTVTLRCDPISGHDNLYWYRRVMGKEIKFLLHFVKESKQDESGMPNNRFLAERTGGTYSTLKVQPAELEDSGVYFCASSPGLPQHFGDGTRLSIL.

The rearrangement joins TRBV7-9 to TRBJ2-5, with 9 bases fitting TRBD2. The end of the DNA fits TRBJ2-7 better, so the J call may be wrong. Germline assignment: CDR1 SEHNR and CDR2 FQNEAQ (reference sequence). This CDR3 region has 14 residues. CDR3 DNA: TGTGCCAGCAGCCATAGCGGGAGTATCAACGAGCAGTACTTC. Its protein product is CASSHSGSINEQYF.

The sample holds a few counts of this clone. The V gene is TRBV5-1, the J gene TRBJ2-1; 14 bases are shared with TRBD2. After removal of 3 bases from V and 10 bases from J, the junction contained 6 bases not matched to a gene. CDR3 length equals 15 residues. Germline values: CDR1 SGHRS, CDR2 YFSETQ. The CDR3 nucleotides read TGCGCCAGCAGCTGGGGACTAGCGGGAGTAGGAGAGCAGTTCTTC. This codes for CASSWGLAGVGEQFF.

This chain links TRBV28 with TRBJ2-1; 9 nucleotides align to TRBD2. This CDR3 contains 13 residues. With 10 bases clipped from V and 12 bases from J, the junction kept 13 bases outside the gene matches. Germline loops: CDR1 MDHEN, CDR2 SYDVKM. The DNA for the CDR3 is TGTGCCATCAGGGAATCGGGACTAGCAGGGCAGTTCTTC. This sequence encodes CAIRESGLAGQFF.

This clone was observed a few times. V gene TRBV7-2 combines with J gene TRBJ2-5; the D gene is possibly TRBD2 (6 bases). Germline V gene data show CDR1 as SGHTA and CDR2 as FQGNSA. Trimming left V 5 bases short and J 5 bases short, with 15 bases between. CDR3 length: 14 residues. CDR3 in amino acids: CASSGGRLAETQYF. The CDR3, as DNA: TGTGCCAGCAGCGGAGGGCGGCTAGCGGAGACCCAGTACTTC.

In its sample, this clone was seen a few times. The chain recombines TRBV5-1 with TRBJ1-1, with D perhaps TRBD1 (5 bases). V lost 1 base and J lost 4, with 8 bases in between. The CDR3 contains 13 residues. CDR1 is SGHRS and CDR2 is YFSETQ in the germline V gene. The CDR3 nucleotides read TGCGCCAGCAGCTTGTACCAGGGCACTGAAGCTTTCTTT. This codes for CASSLYQGTEAFF.